This T cell receptor beta chain was captured in a study of identical twins (TCRdb year 2016). Context from the whole study: The study deep-sequenced TCR alpha and beta repertoires from monozygotic twins, unrelated adults of various ages and cord blood to test whether fetal clonotypes persist. To rule out contamination, the twin experiments were replicated at different times with different library preparation protocols.

Study-wide findings and limitations: Excess twin sharing in beta out-of-frame sequences was weaker because fewer shared sequences lowered the signal-to-noise ratio. Compared with coincidental sharing between unrelated individuals, out-of-frame TCR alpha sequences shared between twins showed an excess of sequences with low generation probability. Out-of-frame TCR alpha sharing in monozygotic twins was systematically underestimated by recombination models, whereas sharing between unrelated individuals was in agreement with the recombination models. Conclusions relied on cross-sectional statistical analysis, since the same donors could not be followed over many years. Fewer insertions were carried by abundant cord blood beta clonotypes; a weaker similar trend was observed in young adult naive repertoires, while no such trend was observed in memory repertoires. Invariant T cells such as MAIT and iNKT could partly confound zero-insertion analyses, although diverse VJ usage argued against such confounding for most clonotypes.

Counted from cysteine to phenylalanine, this CDR3 has 14 amino acids. Kept here is only the CDR3 DNA, which spans 42 bases and is read in frame from base 1. The germline V gene (reference sequence) supplies CDR1 LGHDT and CDR2 YNNKEL. V has 3 bases trimmed and J has 9 bases trimmed; junction bases matching no gene number 8. Preparation of the library involved 5' RACE. Instrument used: Illumina HiSeq 2000. A universal primer binding site was added through template switching, and the final cDNA carried a unique molecular identifier so that TCR cDNA molecules could be counted accurately. First-strand cDNA for TCR alpha and beta chains was synthesized from specific primers in the conserved constant-segment region. Each cDNA library was double barcoded, with a SMART-Mk sample barcode plus Illumina barcodes, to control for contamination. TruSeq adapter sequences and Illumina sample barcodes were added in two successive PCR steps. The Illumina HiSeq platform was used with custom primers to sequence TCR alpha and beta cDNA libraries. The paper's data handling went like this. Raw reads were processed with MiGEC to extract unique molecular identifiers, and MiXCR was used to determine CDR3 positions. Recombination models were inferred per individual with the repgenHMM and IGoR tools using an EM algorithm. The analysis of shared clonotypes was done with the tcR package in R, with sharing normalized by the product of cloneset sizes. Out-of-frame nonproductive sequences were analyzed to study raw recombination free of thymic and clonal selection effects. The public reads were quality trimmed at Q25 with fastp and then assembled into clones with MiXCR by TCRdb, keeping productive beta chains. Identical CDR3 protein sequences are pooled into one entry, listed with their most common genes and DNA. These V and J calls derive from TCRdb rather than the authors' analysis. Recorded for this sample are 430,000 or so distinct CDR3 sequences; 20% to 25% of them occurred a single time. About 3% of the sample belongs to the ten largest clones.

At least ten counts were recorded for this clonotype. Its binding antigen is unknown. No base qualities exist here, and no much larger clone lies one base off it. All donors were healthy Caucasians. The twin cohort consisted of three pairs of female monozygotic twins, all aged about 18 to 29 years. CD4+ and CD8+ T cell populations were isolated with positive isolation kits from Invitrogen. The data were also submitted as part of a second study, on T cells expressing NK-cell markers. As noted in the second study: In sorted CD3+CD56+NKG2C+, CD3+CD56+NKG2C- and CD3+CD56-NKG2C+ T-cell subsets from about 8 donors, TCR beta-chain repertoires were profiled. Among the eight sequenced donors, only one was HCMV-seronegative, while the other seven were HCMV-seropositive. To restrict sorting to alphabetaTCR-expressing T cells, an anti-gammadeltaTCR antibody was added in several experiments. In more than 5 donors, the dominant CD3+CD56+NKG2C+ clonotypes were found to rank among the top 10 CD8+ clonotypes and to make up about 1.0-7.0% of CD8+ T cells. Those dominant clonotypes were again the most abundant among CD3+CD56-NKG2C+ cells in four donors, at about 28.3-60.1%. Whether the expanded NKG2C-expressing T cell clones were specific for HCMV antigens remained unclear. The eight sequenced donors were randomly selected healthy volunteers, three men and five women. HCMV serostatus was determined by detecting HCMV-specific IgG in serum with a commercial ELISA kit. MIGEC was used to demultiplex reads and group reads by UMI, and MiTCR was used to assemble and quantify clonotypes. Only TCR cDNA sequences supported by at least two reads were kept to exclude erroneous sequences. Downstream repertoire analysis used the tcR package, and clonotypes were matched across fractions by CDR3 nucleotide sequence plus V segment. VDJmatch was used to annotate antigen specificity against VDJdb, with one amino acid substitution in CDR3 permitted.

The material sequenced was CD4+ T cells sorted from blood. The clonotype comes from a young woman in good health. The rearrangement combines TRBV3-1 with TRBJ2-4, and 7 junctional nucleotides match TRBD1. The nucleotide sequence reads TGTGCCAGCAGCCATCCGGGACAGTCTGTCATTCAGTACTTC. Its translation is CASSHPGQSVIQYF. Where the CDR3 stops, the reference TRBV3-1 and TRBJ2-4 genes take over; the full variable domain is DTAVSQTPKYLVTQMGNDKSIKCEQNLGHDTMYWYKQDSKKFLKIMFSYNNKELIINETVPNRFSPKSPDKAHLNLHINSLELGDSAVYFCASSHPGQSVIQYFGAGTRLSVL.